This TCR beta chain was observed in a study of beta chain features in type 1 diabetes. Notes on the study in general: Type 1 diabetes patients showed a moderate but significant shortening of TCRB CDR3s in all four CD4+ subsets. A greater similarity of naive, central memory and Treg TCRB repertoires was seen among patients than among healthy donors.

Every bit of the isolated RNA underwent reverse transcription, so sequencing read expressed TCRB transcripts. Assay used: immunoSEQ multiplex PCR; TCRdb lists only in-frame clones, some missing. The table records 250,000 to 300,000 clones, 13% to 15% of them present only once. From germline, CDR1 is LNHNV and CDR2 YYDKDF (reference sequence). V dropped 2 bases and J dropped 5 bases, with 22 bases sitting between them. The CDR3 extends over 17 amino acids. About this clone itself: The antigen is not known.

This TCR came from a man aged 25-45 years with type 1 diabetes. V gene TRBV15 combines with J gene TRBJ2-7; TRBD2 is a possible D gene (6 bases). Sample: naive CD4+ T cells from blood. CDR3 DNA: TGTGCCACCAGCAGACCCCGAGGGCCAGGAGGGCCAGACGAGCAGTACTTC. It is translated as CATSRPRGPGGPDEQYF.